Following are 27 T cell receptor beta chains from one sample sequenced in a study of blood T cell repertoires in COVID-19. Generated by immunoSEQ multiplex PCR, the TCRdb table keeps only in-frame clones and is missing some. In the table there are about 310,000 clones, 90% of which are singletons. Sequences were obtained from peripheral blood. Receptors originate from a woman aged 40 to 50 with COVID-19, enrolled during active disease.

The J gene is TRBJ1-1, the V gene TRBV6-2 or TRBV6-3; tentatively, D is TRBD1 (5 bases). Trimming shortened V by 6 bases and J by 0 bases, and 17 bases separated the two germline ends. Germline assignment: CDR1 MNHEY and CDR2 SVGEGT. The CDR3 contains 16 residues. The CDR3 region is CASSNGGLGMNTEAFF. For the CDR3, the DNA is TGTGCCAGCAGCAACGGGGGTCTAGGGATGAACACTGAAGCTTTCTTT.

The CDR3 spells CASSLESTGPSYGYTF. As DNA, the CDR3 is TGCGCCAGCAGCTTGGAGTCAACAGGCCCTAGCTATGGCTACACCTTC. The genes are TRBV5-1 and TRBJ1-2; tentative D call: TRBD1 (5 bases). Looked up from germline, CDR1 is SGHRS and CDR2 is YFSETQ. The V end lost 0 bases, the J end lost 4 bases, and 16 bases lay between the germline ends. This CDR3 comprises 16 residues.

The rearrangement joins TRBV30 to TRBJ2-1; 9 nucleotides line up with TRBD2. The CDR3 is 17 amino acids. Unmatched junction bases numbered 6, after V lost 0 bases and J lost 0 bases. CDR1 and CDR2 from the germline V gene are GTSNPN and SVGIG (reference sequence). CDR3 amino acids: CAWSVPPSGVSYNEQFF. DNA of the CDR3: TGTGCCTGGAGTGTACCCCCTAGCGGGGTCTCCTACAATGAGCAGTTCTTC.

V is TRBV9 and J is TRBJ2-3, with 8 bases lining up with TRBD2. The CDR3 extends over 17 amino acids. From germline, CDR1 is SGDLS and CDR2 YYNGEE. With 0 bases clipped from V and 0 bases from J, the junction kept 6 bases outside the gene matches. The CDR3 region is CASSVGASGPSTDTQYF. The CDR3 DNA is TGTGCCAGCAGCGTAGGTGCTAGCGGGCCTAGCACAGATACGCAGTATTTT.

CDR3 in DNA: TGTGCCAGTAGTATAGAGATGGGACTAGCGGAACGTTTCTCCTACAATGAGCAGTTCTTC. Its protein is CASSIEMGLAERFSYNEQFF. The chain links TRBV19 to TRBJ2-1; TRBD2 matches 11 bases. J was trimmed by 0 bases and V by 0 bases; bases with no gene match: 10. In germline, CDR1 is LNHDA, CDR2 SQIVND (reference sequence). The length of the CDR3 is 20 residues.

The genes are TRBV28 and TRBJ1-2, with 7 bases matching TRBD1. Trimming at V came to 5 bases and at J to 8 bases, leaving 5 bases not matched to a gene. CDR1 and CDR2 (germline): MDHEN, SYDVKM. The CDR3 covers 12 residues. The CDR3 loop is CASSQGVVGYTF. The CDR3 DNA reads as TGTGCCAGCAGTCAGGGGGTAGTCGGCTACACCTTC.

This chain links TRBV6-2 or TRBV6-3 with TRBJ2-7, with D possibly being TRBD1 (6 bases). V was pared by 6 bases and J by 5 bases, with 20 bases between. CDR1 MNHEY and CDR2 SVGEGT come from the germline V gene. CDR3 size: 15 residues. CDR3 in amino acids: CASSRQVTIKDEQYF. In DNA form, the CDR3 reads TGTGCCAGCAGCCGACAGGTCACCATAAAAGACGAGCAGTACTTC.

The rearrangement uses TRBV28 and TRBJ2-3; weak D call: TRBD1 (5 bases). CDR1 MDHEN and CDR2 SYDVKM come from the germline V gene. The CDR3 contains 14 residues. V lost 3 bases, J lost 2 bases, and 9 bases lay in between. CDR3 nucleotides: TGTGCCAGCAGTTTGGGGCACCCCACAGATACGCAGTATTTT. This translates into CASSLGHPTDTQYF.

The chain recombines TRBV5-1 with TRBJ1-2; D unclear. The V end was cut by 4 bases, the J end by 0 bases, with 7 bases between. Germline values: CDR1 SGHRS, CDR2 YFSETQ. This CDR3 spans 13 amino acids. CDR3: CASSPGPNYGYTF. Written as DNA, the CDR3 is TGCGCCAGCAGCCCGGGTCCTAACTATGGCTACACCTTC. The full variable domain, completed using reference TRBV5-1 and TRBJ1-2, is KAGVTQTPRYLIKTRGQQVTLSCSPISGHRSVSWYQQTPGQGLQFLFEYFSETQRNKGNFPGRFSGRQFSNSRSEMNVSTLELGDSALYLCASSPGPNYGYTFGSGTRLTVV.

This clone was detected only once. The rearrangement joins TRBV2 to TRBJ1-2, with a weak D call TRBD1 (5 bases). The V and J ends lost 6 bases and 4 bases respectively, with 15 bases between them. This CDR3 region has 14 residues. Germline assignment: CDR1 SNHLY and CDR2 FYNNEI. The CDR3 loop reads CASRPGEVIYGYTF. CDR3 nucleotide sequence: TGTGCCAGCAGGCCGGGGGAGGTTATCTATGGCTACACCTTC.

This CDR3 is CASSVTAKNTEAFF. Written as DNA, the CDR3 is TGTGCCAGCAGCGTAACTGCCAAGAACACTGAAGCTTTCTTT. V usage is TRBV9 and J usage is TRBJ1-1; D is unresolved. The CDR3 totals 14 residues. Trimming stripped 1 base from V and 1 base from J, with 8 bases between. Germline CDR1 is SGDLS and CDR2 is YYNGEE.

The chain links TRBV7-3 to TRBJ1-1; the D is unclear. CDR1 and CDR2 from the germline V gene are SGHTA and FQGTGA. This CDR3 contains 13 residues. The V and J ends lost 5 bases and 1 base respectively, with 8 bases between them. Written as DNA, the CDR3 is TGTGCCAGCAGCGCAATACAGAACACTGAAGCTTTCTTT. Translation gives CASSAIQNTEAFF.

This chain connects TRBV19 to TRBJ2-6; 7 positions agree with TRBD1. Looked up from germline, CDR1 is LNHDA and CDR2 is SQIVND (reference sequence). V trimming: 3 bases; J trimming: 0 bases; junction bases outside the gene matches: 11. The CDR3 length is 19 residues. CDR3 sequence (DNA): TGTGCCAGTAGTATCGGACCGGGACAGACCTACTCTGGGGCCAACGTCCTGACTTTC. This translates into CASSIGPGQTYSGANVLTF.

Regarding this clone: With a much larger clone just one base away, this may be a read error. The rearrangement links TRBV28 to TRBJ2-7, with 9 positions matching TRBD1. The J segment lost 4 bases and the V segment lost 5 bases, leaving 0 bases of the junction unmatched. Germline assignment: CDR1 MDHEN and CDR2 SYDVKM. The CDR3 is made up of 12 amino acids. This CDR3 is CASSGTGYEQYF. Written as DNA, the CDR3 is TGTGCCAGCAGTGGGACAGGGTACGAGCAGTACTTC.

The chain uses TRBV7-8 and TRBJ1-5; D gene unclear. Per the germline V gene, CDR1 is SGHVS and CDR2 is FQNEAQ. Trimming pared 5 bases from V and 5 bases from J, leaving 19 bases between. This CDR3 spans 16 amino acids. The CDR3, as DNA: TGTGCCAGCAGCCCAAGGACGCGGGGTTTGGATCAGCCCCAGCATTTT. Residues: CASSPRTRGLDQPQHF.

The rearrangement links TRBV25-1 to TRBJ1-1; a weak D match, TRBD1 (5 bases). This CDR3 comprises 14 residues. Germline CDR1 is MGHDK and CDR2 is SYGVNS. V shed 4 bases and J shed 6 bases, with 15 bases lying between them. CDR3 amino acids: CASSGQGIIAEAFF. The CDR3 DNA reads as TGTGCCAGCAGTGGTCAGGGTATAATAGCTGAAGCTTTCTTT.

This chain uses TRBV21-1 with TRBJ2-7; TRBD2 was called by the table and not checked on the DNA. TRBV21-1 is listed as a pseudogene. This CDR3 contains 16 residues. The CDR3 spells CASSKVGSGGSYEQYF. CDR3 nucleotides: TGTGCCAGCAGCAAAGTAGGTAGCGGAGGCTCCTACGAGCAGTACTTC.

V is TRBV7-2 and J is TRBJ2-2; 10 bases match TRBD2. This CDR3 comprises 16 residues. In germline, CDR1 is SGHTA, CDR2 FQGNSA. The J segment lost 2 bases and the V segment lost 5 bases, leaving 5 bases of the junction unmatched. In DNA form, the CDR3 reads TGTGCCAGCAGCCCGGGACTAGCGATTAACACCGGGGAGCTGTTTTTT. Encoded protein: CASSPGLAINTGELFF.

J is TRBJ2-7 and V is TRBV28, with TRBD1 matching over 7 bases. Trimming at V came to 7 bases and at J to 5 bases, leaving 8 bases not matched to a gene. The CDR3 covers 13 residues. Germline assignment: CDR1 MDHEN and CDR2 SYDVKM. For the CDR3, the DNA is TGTGCCAGCATCCGAAACACAGGGGACGAGCAGTACTTC. Encoded protein: CASIRNTGDEQYF.

CDR3 amino acids: CASSFSTGMVHEQYF. The CDR3, as DNA: TGTGCCAGCAGTTTCTCGACAGGGATGGTCCACGAGCAGTACTTC. The chain uses TRBV28 and TRBJ2-7; 7 bases are shared with TRBD1. The CDR3 consists of 15 residues. Trimming at V came to 3 bases and at J to 5 bases, leaving 10 bases not matched to a gene. Germline-derived CDR1 and CDR2 are MDHEN and SYDVKM.

The chain links TRBV5-5 to TRBJ2-2; possible D gene TRBD2, 5 bases. The CDR3 is 17 residues long. Trimming shortened V by 0 bases and J by 0 bases, and 12 bases separated the two germline ends. CDR1 is SGHKS, CDR2 YYEKEE, per germline (reference sequence). Written as DNA, the CDR3 is TGTGCCAGCAGCTTGGTTCGGGGTCACACGAACACCGGGGAGCTGTTTTTT. Amino acids: CASSLVRGHTNTGELFF.

The chain is built from TRBV18 and TRBJ2-5; 7 bases match TRBD1. J was trimmed by 5 bases and V by 5 bases; bases with no gene match: 17. Germline V gene lookup returns CDR1 KGHSH and CDR2 LQKENI. The CDR3 has 17 residues. CDR3 loop: CASSSRQGIVQLETQYF. CDR3 sequence (DNA): TGTGCCAGCTCATCTAGACAGGGAATCGTTCAGCTGGAGACCCAGTACTTC.

The rearrangement uses TRBV27 and TRBJ2-2, with TRBD2 identical over 14 bases. After removal of 5 bases from V and 4 bases from J, the junction contained 15 bases not matched to a gene. Germline-derived CDR1 and CDR2 are MNHEY and SMNVEV (reference sequence). The CDR3 sequence is 20 residues long. Written as DNA, the CDR3 is TGTGCCAGCAGTCACCCCGGCGGGGGACTAGCGGGAGAGGGCACCGGGGAGCTGTTTTTT. Translation: CASSHPGGGLAGEGTGELFF.

V and J are TRBV7-3 and TRBJ1-3, with a possible D match to TRBD1 (5 bases). V lost 3 bases to trimming and J lost 3 bases, with 9 bases between them. The CDR3 is 14 amino acids. Germline values: CDR1 SGHTA, CDR2 FQGTGA. CDR3 loop: CASSLGGDGNTIYF. The DNA for the CDR3 is TGTGCCAGCAGCTTGGGGGGAGATGGAAACACCATATATTTT.

This sequence joins TRBV27 and TRBJ1-6, with 8 bases identical to TRBD1. The germline gives CDR1 MNHEY, CDR2 SMNVEV (reference sequence). Trimming at V came to 4 bases and at J to 9 bases, leaving 5 bases not matched to a gene. The CDR3 has 14 residues. The CDR3 DNA is TGTGCCAGCAGTTCTGGACAGGGTAGTTCACCCCTCCACTTT. Protein: CASSSGQGSSPLHF.

The rearrangement links TRBV27 to TRBJ2-2, with 7 bases that match TRBD1. The CDR3 is made up of 16 amino acids. Germline assignment: CDR1 MNHEY and CDR2 SMNVEV (reference sequence). V lost 4 bases, J lost 1 base, and 6 bases stayed unmatched. CDR3 loop: CASSSGRTGNTGELFF. The DNA for the CDR3 is TGTGCCAGCAGTTCTGGGCGGACAGGGAACACCGGGGAGCTGTTTTTT.

The chain recombines TRBV28 with TRBJ2-7; perhaps TRBD2 as D (6 bases). The CDR3 spans 16 residues. Germline V gene sequence: CDR1 MDHEN, CDR2 SYDVKM. The germline V and J ends were trimmed by 6 bases and 7 bases, with 25 bases remaining between them. The CDR3 sequence: CASSWRRGLGAQEQYF. CDR3 in DNA: TGTGCCAGCAGCTGGCGGAGGGGACTGGGAGCTCAGGAGCAGTACTTC. The full variable domain, in which reference TRBV28 and TRBJ2-7 provide the parts outside the CDR3, is DVKVTQSSRYLVKRTGEKVFLECVQDMDHENMFWYRQDPGLGLRLIYFSYDVKMKEKGDIPEGYSVSREKKERFSLILESASTNQTSMYLCASSWRRGLGAQEQYFGPGTRLTVT.